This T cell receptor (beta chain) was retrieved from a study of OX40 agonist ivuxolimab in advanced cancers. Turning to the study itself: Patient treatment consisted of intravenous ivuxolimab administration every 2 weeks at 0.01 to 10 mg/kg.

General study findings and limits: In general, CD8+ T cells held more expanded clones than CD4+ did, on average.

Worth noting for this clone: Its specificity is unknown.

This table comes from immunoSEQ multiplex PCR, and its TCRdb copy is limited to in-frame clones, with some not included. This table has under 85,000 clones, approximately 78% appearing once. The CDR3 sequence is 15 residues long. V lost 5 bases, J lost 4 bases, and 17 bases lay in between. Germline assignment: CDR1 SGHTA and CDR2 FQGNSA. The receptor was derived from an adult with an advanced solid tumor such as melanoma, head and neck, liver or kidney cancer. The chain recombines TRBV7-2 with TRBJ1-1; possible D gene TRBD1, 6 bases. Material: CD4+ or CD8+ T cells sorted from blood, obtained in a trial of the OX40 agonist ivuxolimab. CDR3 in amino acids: CASSPEGGRGTEAFF. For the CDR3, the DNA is TGTGCCAGCAGCCCAGAAGGGGGTAGGGGCACTGAAGCTTTCTTT.